This T cell receptor (beta chain) came from a study of radiation and T cells in renal cell carcinoma. Overall study results and limits: Pretreatment tumor biopsies were lacking, so baseline clonotypes are unknown.

The germline CDR1 and CDR2 sequences are MNHEY and SMNVEV (reference sequence). Trimming took off 5 bases at V and 6 bases at J, with 11 bases between the two ends. The CDR3 is 13 residues long. Assay: immunoSEQ multiplex PCR; the TCRdb copy retains only in-frame clones and omits some. The sample gives about 140,000 clones, 75% to 90% of which show up once; 17% is in the top ten. Points on this clone: Its antigen is unknown.

Noted time point: blood 4 weeks post-SBRT, at nephrectomy. Specified treatment: 15 Gy SBRT to primary tumor, nephrectomy 4 weeks later. Nephrectomy followed 15 Gy stereotactic body radiation by 4 weeks. After SBRT, blood was collected at 2 and 4 weeks, plus baseline. The patient's renal cell carcinoma had clear cell pathology. This sample comprised blood, obtained from a patient whose treatment included radiotherapy and nephrectomy. The chain uses TRBV27 and TRBJ1-5; D not certain. The sequence was obtained from a woman aged 50 to 60 with renal cell carcinoma. CDR3 nucleotides: TGTGCCAGCAGTCTGACATATCGTCAGCCCCAGCATTTT. Protein: CASSLTYRQPQHF.